The present T cell receptor beta chain was sequenced within a study of T cells expressing NK-cell markers. The CDR3 totals 17 residues. In germline, CDR1 is KGHSH, CDR2 LQKENI. With the 5' RACE reads reprocessed, TCRdb shows one record per CDR3 protein and no DNA. This sample's clone table lists 400,000 to 500,000 distinct CDR3 sequences. Material for sequencing was blood T cells: a sorted CD56 or NKG2C T cell subset, CD4+ or CD8+ T cells, or bulk PBMC T cells (not recorded which). The chain joins TRBV18 to TRBJ1-3; TCRdb reports TRBD1, a call that lacks DNA to check it against. The clonotype originates from a woman between 18 and 69 years old in good health. CDR3 protein: CASSPLGQVPSGNTIYF.